A single sample is the source of the 17 T cell receptor beta chains below, sequenced in a study of post-analysis software for immune sequencing data. Study outcomes and limitations: Five or six TRBV segments, TRBV5-6, TRBV5-1 and TRBV20-1 among them, were found more frequent in patients than controls.

These TCRs' antigens remain unknown. Unique molecular identifiers featured in each of the TCR beta cDNA libraries. TCRdb reprocessed the PCR reads with MiXCR, giving one entry per CDR3 protein. Found here are hundreds of thousands of distinct CDR3 sequences, roughly three fifths of them singletons; the top ten hold 11%. Sequenced: blood. These receptors came from a girl aged 2-9 years with multiple sclerosis.

The V call is TRBV7-2, the J call TRBJ2-3; D remains unclear. Germline CDR1 SGHTA, CDR2 FQGNSA. Trimming cost V 3 bases and J 7 bases, with 5 bases left between them. The CDR3 sequence is 11 residues long. Written as DNA, the CDR3 is TGTGCCAGCAGCTTCCCTAATACGCAGTATTTT. Protein sequence: CASSFPNTQYF.

The sample holds a few counts of this clonotype. This sequence joins TRBV5-5 and TRBJ2-6; D gene ambiguous. This CDR3 is built from 15 residues. The ends were cut back, 1 base at V and 0 bases at J, with 5 bases in the middle. Germline V CDR1 and CDR2: SGHKS, YYEKEE (reference sequence). The CDR3 bases are TGTGCCAGCAGCTTGCTAACCTCTGGGGCCAACGTCCTGACTTTC. Translated: CASSLLTSGANVLTF.

V usage is TRBV11-2 and J usage is TRBJ2-1; a possible D gene is TRBD1 (6 bases). Germline V gene lookup returns CDR1 SGHAT and CDR2 FQNNGV. The length of the CDR3 is 15 residues. V lost 5 bases and J lost 7, with 18 bases in between. The CDR3 spells CASSPRRQDWNEQFF. The CDR3 region has the DNA TGTGCCAGCAGCCCTCGTAGACAGGACTGGAATGAGCAGTTCTTC.

The genes are TRBV4-3 and TRBJ1-4; D ambiguous. Looked up from germline, CDR1 is LGHNA and CDR2 is YSLEER. The CDR3 sequence is 14 residues long. Trimming removed 0 bases from V and 7 bases from J, with 9 bases in between. CDR3 DNA sequence: TGCGCCAGCAGCCAAGAGGGCGTTAGTGAAAAACTGTTTTTT. It yields the protein CASSQEGVSEKLFF.

Ten or more counts support this clonotype. The chain is built from TRBV7-2 and TRBJ2-5, with D unresolved. The CDR3 contains 14 residues. CDR1 and CDR2 (germline): SGHTA, FQGNSA. With 1 base removed from V and 1 base from J, the gap between germline ends came to 7 bases. CDR3 amino acids: CASSLGASQETQYF. The DNA of the CDR3 is TGTGCCAGCAGCTTAGGGGCTAGCCAAGAGACCCAGTACTTC.

This clonotype occurred a few times. V and J are TRBV20-1 and TRBJ2-1, with D uncertain. The V end lost 0 bases, the J end lost 8 bases, and 20 bases lay between the germline ends. The germline CDR1 and CDR2 sequences are DFQATT and SNEGSKA (reference sequence). The CDR3 is 16 residues long. The CDR3 bases are TGCAGTGCTAGAGACTCGCCGGACCTGAGGCCGGATGAGCAGTTCTTC. It encodes CSARDSPDLRPDEQFF.

A few counts support this clonotype. The chain links TRBV2 to TRBJ2-5; TRBD2 agrees at 13 bases. Germline trimming cut 9 bases from V and 11 bases from J; bases unmatched to any gene: 9. CDR1 SNHLY and CDR2 FYNNEI come from the germline V gene. The CDR3 sequence is 13 residues long. The CDR3: CASGLAGVGEQYF. CDR3 sequence (DNA): TGTGCCAGTGGACTAGCGGGAGTGGGGGAGCAGTACTTC. Full variable domain (remainder filled in from reference TRBV2 and TRBJ2-5): EPEVTQTPSHQVTQMGQEVILRCVPISNHLYFYWYRQILGQKVEFLVSFYNNEISEKSEIFDDQFSVERPDGSNFTLKIRSTKLEDSAMYFCASGLAGVGEQYFGPGTRLLVL.

The V call is TRBV10-3, the J call TRBJ1-6; 8 bases fit TRBD1. The CDR3 consists of 14 residues. Losses at the gene ends were 4 bases for V and 7 bases for J; bases not matched to a gene: 3. Germline CDR1 ENHRY, CDR2 SYGVKD. The CDR3 DNA follows: TGTGCCATCAGTGGGACAGGGAAGAATTCACCCCTCCACTTT. Translating gives CAISGTGKNSPLHF.

This clonotype was seen a few times. At one of its ends the junction is not consistent with the germline gene, which may arise from a read error. This chain connects TRBV18 to TRBJ2-6, with a tentative D call TRBD1 (5 bases). The CDR3 has 15 amino acids. Per germline, CDR1 KGHSH and CDR2 LQKENI. The CDR3 nucleotides are TGTGCCAGCTCACCGACGGTCGCTGGGGCCAACGTCCCGACTTTC. This codes for CASSPTVAGANVPTF. The full variable domain, completed using reference TRBV18 and TRBJ2-6, is NAGVMQNPRHLVRRRGQEARLRCSPMKGHSHVYWYRQLPEEGLKFMVYLQKENIIDESGMPKERFSAEFPKEGPSILRIQQVVRGDSAAYFCASSPTVAGANVPTFGAGSRLTVL.

This clonotype was counted only a few times. The rearrangement links TRBV3-1 to TRBJ2-7; TRBD2 is a possible D gene (5 bases). Germline CDR1 and CDR2: LGHDT and YNNKEL (reference sequence). V lost 1 base and J 2 bases, leaving 9 bases between the germline ends. CDR3 length equals 14 residues. CDR3 region: CASSQGRPPYEQYF. Here the CDR3 DNA reads TGTGCCAGCAGCCAAGGGAGGCCGCCCTACGAGCAGTACTTC.

In its sample, this clonotype was seen a few times. V is TRBV6-5 and J is TRBJ2-1; the D call may be TRBD1 or TRBD2 (5 bases each). The CDR3 is 14 residues long. Trimming stripped 2 bases from V and 6 bases from J, with 11 bases between. Germline-derived CDR1 and CDR2 are MNHEY and SVGAGI. The CDR3 loop is CASSYGGPLNEQFF. For the CDR3, the DNA is TGTGCCAGCAGTTACGGGGGACCTCTCAATGAGCAGTTCTTC.

The chain is built from TRBV7-2 and TRBJ2-5, with TRBD1 as a possible D gene (5 bases). V lost 5 bases to trimming and J lost 1 base, with 20 bases between them. Germline CDR1 and CDR2: SGHTA and FQGNSA. The CDR3 consists of 17 residues. For the CDR3, the DNA is TGTGCCAGCAGCCGGGCGACAGTGAGACTCCCCCAAGAGACCCAGTACTTC. This codes for CASSRATVRLPQETQYF.

The V gene is TRBV9, the J gene TRBJ2-3; 7 positions agree with TRBD2. Per the germline V gene, CDR1 is SGDLS and CDR2 is YYNGEE. The CDR3 has 16 amino acids. V lost 4 bases to trimming and J lost 3 bases; unmatched junction nucleotides: 11. The CDR3 spells CASSPGHRGETDTQYF. The CDR3 DNA reads as TGTGCCAGCAGCCCCGGACACCGGGGGGAAACAGATACGCAGTATTTT.

The chain joins TRBV3-1 to TRBJ2-1, with 12 bases matching TRBD2. The germline CDR1 and CDR2 sequences are LGHDT and YNNKEL (reference sequence). The CDR3 length is 16 residues. With 5 bases clipped from V and 3 bases from J, the junction kept 5 bases outside the gene matches. The CDR3: CASSVGLAGNYNEQFF. The CDR3 coding sequence is TGTGCCAGCAGCGTAGGACTAGCGGGAAACTACAATGAGCAGTTCTTC.

This chain uses TRBV2 with TRBJ2-1, with D perhaps being TRBD1 or TRBD2 (5 bases each). The CDR3 totals 13 residues. Germline assignment: CDR1 SNHLY and CDR2 FYNNEI. The V and J ends lost 9 bases and 8 bases respectively, with 17 bases between them. This CDR3 reads CARGTQTEDEQFF. The CDR3 DNA reads as TGTGCCAGGGGGACGCAAACCGAGGATGAGCAGTTCTTC. Based on the CDR3 plus reference TRBV2 and TRBJ2-1, the full variable domain is EPEVTQTPSHQVTQMGQEVILRCVPISNHLYFYWYRQILGQKVEFLVSFYNNEISEKSEIFDDQFSVERPDGSNFTLKIRSTKLEDSAMYFCARGTQTEDEQFFGPGTRLTVL.

About this clonotype: The junction does not match germline at one end; this may be a read error. This chain uses TRBV7-2 with TRBJ2-3; 9 positions match TRBD1. The CDR3 has 17 amino acids. Germline CDR1 reads SGHTA; CDR2 reads FQGNSA. This chain's CDR3 is CASSRPPGQGKTGTQYF. The CDR3 DNA reads as TGTGCCAGCAGCCGACCCCCGGGACAGGGCAAGACAGGTACGCAGTATTTT.

This chain uses TRBV20-1 with TRBJ1-6; 9 bases are shared with TRBD1. V shed 5 bases and J 8 bases; nucleotides not matched to a gene: 1. The germline gives CDR1 DFQATT, CDR2 SNEGSKA (reference sequence). The CDR3 consists of 12 residues. The CDR3, as DNA: TGCAGTGCTCGGGACAGGGATTCACCCCTCCACTTT. Protein sequence: CSARDRDSPLHF.